This TCR beta chain appears in the sequencing data of a study of blood T cell repertoires in COVID-19. Looking at the study overall: Sample material is recorded as cDNA or gDNA derived from T cells, B-cell-depleted T cells, or PBMCs.

Participant age was roughly 18 to 95 years, and participants resided in roughly 25 US areas. Cohorts were assigned according to the clinical history that participants reported. Under the authors' procedure: Estimates of nucleated cell counts were drawn from the amplification of reference gene primers. Clones were sequenced by immunoSEQ multiplex PCR, and TCRdb holds only the in-frame ones, with some missing. The DNA gave D and trimming, while V, J and clone size come from that table. The data contain some 220,000 clones, 88% of them singletons. The CDR3 runs 20 residues. V was pared by 4 bases and J by 0 bases, with 16 bases of the junction left unmatched. The germline V gene has CDR1 SGDLS and CDR2 YYNGEE.

The source material was PBMCs or T cells enriched from blood (not recorded which). The sequence derives from a woman in her 30s who had recovered from COVID-19. The J gene is TRBJ2-1, the V gene TRBV9, with 10 bases aligning to TRBD2. In DNA, the CDR3 is TGTGCCAGCAGCCCCCGGGGGGGGCTAGCGGGGGTCTACTCCTACAATGAGCAGTTCTTC. Translation: CASSPRGGLAGVYSYNEQFF.